The 12 T cell receptor beta chains listed next were all sequenced from one sample in a study of T-cell memory formation after mild COVID-19. TCRdb re-called the 5' RACE reads through MiXCR, storing one row per CDR3 protein. Among roughly 400,000 distinct CDR3 sequences listed, roughly 15% were seen once. Sequenced sample: PBMCs or a T cell subset sorted from them (not recorded which). These TCRs come from a man between 18 and 29 years old who had mild COVID-19 (a few samples of this study predate the infection). Cell type and time point are not known.

This clonotype was seen only a few times. The chain couples TRBV24-1 to TRBJ2-2; TRBD1 agrees at 7 bases. Germline CDR1 and CDR2: KGHDR and SFDVKD. The V and J ends lost 3 bases and 3 bases, in that order; junction bases with no gene match: 6. The CDR3 has 16 amino acids. The CDR3 loop reads CATSDIGGRDTGELFF. CDR3 DNA sequence: TGTGCCACCAGTGATATAGGGGGCCGGGACACCGGGGAGCTGTTTTTT.

This clonotype appeared many times. This chain uses TRBV10-3 with TRBJ1-2; a possible D gene is TRBD1 (6 bases). V lost 0 bases to trimming and J lost 4 bases, with 9 bases between them. The CDR3 covers 14 residues. CDR1 and CDR2 from the germline V gene are ENHRY and SYGVKD. The CDR3 is CAISESEGGYGYTF. The CDR3 DNA is TGTGCCATCAGTGAGTCGGAGGGGGGCTATGGCTACACCTTC.

This clonotype was seen ten or more times. The chain joins TRBV24-1 to TRBJ2-3; 7 bases map to TRBD2. Germline loops: CDR1 KGHDR, CDR2 SFDVKD. The CDR3 consists of 16 residues. V dropped 1 base and J dropped 3; count of bases not matched to a gene: 6. The CDR3 reads CATSDLAGSRTDTQYF. The CDR3 DNA sequence: TGTGCCACCAGTGATTTAGCGGGGAGTAGAACAGATACGCAGTATTTT.

This chain joins TRBV7-3 and TRBJ2-4; no firm D call. The CDR3 loop spans 13 amino acids. V was cut by 4 bases and J by 5 bases, with 9 bases left in between. Germline assignment: CDR1 SGHTA and CDR2 FQGTGA. CDR3 region: CASSSPAENIQYF. CDR3 coding DNA: TGTGCCAGCAGCTCCCCGGCGGAAAACATTCAGTACTTC.

The chain combines TRBV7-9 with TRBJ1-1; a possible D gene is TRBD1 (5 bases). Trimming cost V 1 base and J 3 bases, with 9 bases left between them. The CDR3 covers 14 residues. From germline, CDR1 is SEHNR and CDR2 FQNEAQ (reference sequence). CDR3 residues: CASSLVRGDTEAFF. Here the CDR3 DNA reads TGTGCCAGCAGCTTAGTCCGGGGGGACACTGAAGCTTTCTTT.

This clonotype was seen more than once but under ten times. The chain joins TRBV5-1 to TRBJ2-3; possible D gene TRBD2, 6 bases. Trimming shortened V by 2 bases and J by 2 bases, and 9 bases separated the two germline ends. CDR3 length equals 14 residues. CDR1 is SGHRS and CDR2 is YFSETQ in the germline V gene. CDR3 region: CASSFAGYTDTQYF. For the CDR3, the DNA is TGCGCCAGCAGCTTCGCGGGGTACACAGATACGCAGTATTTT.

The table lists this clonotype with many counts. The V and J genes are TRBV20-1 and TRBJ2-3; 9 bases are shared with TRBD2. The CDR3 extends over 16 amino acids. Trimming removed 6 bases from V and 5 bases from J; junction bases left unmatched: 15. Per germline, CDR1 DFQATT and CDR2 SNEGSKA (reference sequence). The CDR3 sequence is CSASQGRGGRGDTQYF. The CDR3 nucleotides read TGCAGTGCCTCTCAGGGGCGGGGGGGCCGCGGAGATACGCAGTATTTT.

This clonotype occurred a few times. The chain carries TRBV7-3 and TRBJ2-7, with D tentatively TRBD2 (5 bases). The length of the CDR3 is 12 residues. Germline lookup yields CDR1 SGHTA and CDR2 FQGTGA. Deletions cut 5 bases from V and 7 bases from J, with 12 bases between. In DNA form, the CDR3 reads TGTGCCAGCAGCGAGTTCAGAGGGGAGCAGTACTTC. This gives the protein CASSEFRGEQYF. The whole variable domain, remainder taken from reference TRBV7-3 and TRBJ2-7, is GAGVSQTPSNKVTEKGKYVELRCDPISGHTALYWYRQSLGQGPEFLIYFQGTGAADDSGLPNDRFFAVRPEGSVSTLKIQRTERGDSAVYLCASSEFRGEQYFGPGTRLTVT.

The chain is built from TRBV9 and TRBJ2-1; 9 bases are a match to TRBD1. The CDR3 spans 15 residues. Germline V gene lookup returns CDR1 SGDLS and CDR2 YYNGEE. Trimming removed 3 bases from V and 4 bases from J; junction bases left unmatched: 5. The chain's CDR3 is CASSADRGAYNEQFF. Here the CDR3 DNA reads TGTGCCAGCAGCGCCGACAGGGGGGCTTACAATGAGCAGTTCTTC.

The table lists this clonotype with a few counts. The chain is built from TRBV6-2 or TRBV6-3 and TRBJ2-1, with 8 bases lining up with TRBD2. CDR1 is MNHEY and CDR2 is SVGEGT in the germline V gene. V lost 6 bases to trimming and J lost 8 bases; unmatched junction nucleotides: 15. The CDR3 totals 16 residues. The CDR3 nucleotides read TGTGCCAGCAGAGACGGGGGACTAGGGCTCGGCGATGAGCAGTTCTTC. Its protein product is CASRDGGLGLGDEQFF.

The J gene is TRBJ1-5, the V gene TRBV29-1; D is unresolved. There are 12 residues in the CDR3. Germline CDR1 SQVTM, CDR2 ANQGSEA. V shed 4 bases and J shed 3 bases, with 7 bases lying between them. The CDR3 loop reads CSVAGNNQPQHF. The CDR3, as DNA: TGCAGCGTTGCTGGGAACAATCAGCCCCAGCATTTT.

The chain joins TRBV7-9 to TRBJ2-7; D call uncertain. There are 17 residues in the CDR3. Germline V gives CDR1 SEHNR, CDR2 FQNEAQ (reference sequence). V was pared by 1 base and J by 0 bases, with 16 bases between. The CDR3 coding sequence is TGTGCCAGCAGCTTAGAGAGGTTGGTGAAGAGCTCCTACGAGCAGTACTTC. It is translated as CASSLERLVKSSYEQYF.